A selection of T cell receptor beta chains follows, all from one sample in a study of CD8 T cells in Susac syndrome. TCRdb re-called the immunoSEQ multiplex PCR reads through MiXCR, storing one row per CDR3 protein. The table shows 150,000 to 250,000 distinct CDR3 sequences, with 90% to 95% occurring only once. The specimen sequenced was CD4+ T cells from PBMCs. These receptors were taken from a human donor with multiple sclerosis. Both conserved end residues are part of each CDR3. A D gene is named only where the DNA matches it firmly. Clone size is shown for a subset of rows, as once, few, many or a class of expanded clone.

V gene	J gene	clone size	D gene	CDR3 protein	CDR3 DNA
TRBV4-1	TRBJ2-4	-	-	CASSQVVLAKNIQYF	TGCGCCAGCAGCCAAGTTGTGCTTGCCAAAAACATTCAGTACTTC
TRBV2	TRBJ2-4	-	-	CASSDDPGNIQYF	TGTGCCAGCAGTGACGACCCCGGGAACATTCAGTACTTC
TRBV9	TRBJ1-2	-	TRBD1	CASSVGTALTNYGYTF	TGTGCCAGCAGCGTGGGGACAGCCTTGACTAACTATGGCTACACCTTC
TRBV5-1	TRBJ1-5	-	TRBD1	CASSGGTGQNQPQHF	TGCGCCAGCAGCGGGGGGACAGGACAAAATCAGCCCCAGCATTTT
TRBV20-1	TRBJ2-6	-	TRBD1	CSARAPGQPFSGANVLTF	TGCAGTGCTAGAGCCCCGGGACAGCCCTTCTCTGGGGCCAACGTCCTGACTTTC
TRBV20-1	TRBJ2-5	-	-	CSAYEGRETQYF	TGCAGTGCTTACGAGGGGCGGGAGACCCAGTACTTC
TRBV12-3/TRBV12-4	TRBJ1-6	-	TRBD1	CASRLDRGGGSPLHF	TGTGCCAGCAGACTCGACAGGGGTGGTGGATCACCCCTCCACTTT
TRBV20-1	TRBJ2-1	-	TRBD2	CSARTGLAGVSYNEQFF	TGCAGTGCTAGAACGGGACTAGCGGGAGTATCCTACAATGAGCAGTTCTTC
TRBV29-1	TRBJ1-2	-	-	CSVPSLYGYTF	TGCAGCGTCCCCTCCCTCTATGGCTACACCTTC
TRBV29-1	TRBJ1-2	-	TRBD1	CSVEGGQGVFSYTF	TGCAGCGTTGAAGGGGGACAGGGAGTCTTTAGCTACACCTTC
TRBV28	TRBJ1-1	-	-	CASSLPQGLDTEAFF	TGTGCCAGCAGTTTACCCCAGGGGTTGGACACTGAAGCTTTCTTT
TRBV4-1	TRBJ2-7	-	-	CASSQGLLSYEQYF	TGCGCCAGCAGCCAGGGACTCCTCTCCTACGAGCAGTACTTC
TRBV30	TRBJ2-6	-	-	CCSDLGSGANVLTF	TGTTGCTCGGACCTGGGCTCTGGGGCCAACGTCCTGACTTTC
TRBV20-1	TRBJ2-1	once	TRBD2	CSAIPGLAGPYNEQFF	TGCAGTGCTATCCCGGGACTAGCGGGACCGTACAATGAGCAGTTCTTC
TRBV10-3	TRBJ1-5	-	-	CAIGQGNQPQHF	TGTGCCATCGGGCAGGGGAATCAGCCCCAGCATTTT
TRBV6-1	TRBJ1-5	-	-	CASRAARGGLYSNQPQHF	TGTGCCAGCAGAGCCGCCCGGGGCGGACTTTATAGCAATCAGCCCCAGCATTTT
TRBV6-5	TRBJ2-4	-	TRBD1	CASTSDRGLDIQYF	TGTGCCAGCACCTCAGACAGGGGGCTTGACATTCAGTACTTC
TRBV29-1	TRBJ1-2	-	-	CSVLVSQARGYTF	TGCAGCGTCCTCGTCTCCCAGGCCAGGGGCTACACCTTC
TRBV30	TRBJ1-1	few	-	CAWSVQGRTEAFF	TGTGCCTGGAGTGTTCAGGGGAGGACTGAAGCTTTCTTT
TRBV30	TRBJ2-7	once	-	CAWTVGQYHEQYF	TGTGCCTGGACCGTTGGCCAGTACCACGAGCAGTACTTC
TRBV9	TRBJ2-3	-	TRBD1	CASSVGDRADTQYF	TGTGCCAGCAGCGTAGGGGACAGGGCAGATACGCAGTATTTT
TRBV4-1	TRBJ1-2	-	-	CASSQDRAVYGYTF	TGCGCCAGCAGCCAAGATAGGGCAGTCTATGGCTACACCTTC
TRBV12-3/TRBV12-4	TRBJ2-7	-	TRBD1	CASSLGQGRYEQYF	TGTGCCAGCAGTTTGGGACAGGGACGCTACGAGCAGTACTTC
TRBV15	TRBJ2-5	-	-	CATSNMASGETQYF	TGTGCCACCAGCAATATGGCCTCGGGAGAGACCCAGTACTTC
TRBV29-1	TRBJ2-7	-	-	CSVEDTGDTYEQYF	TGCAGCGTTGAAGACACAGGAGATACCTACGAGCAGTACTTC
TRBV5-1	TRBJ1-1	few	-	CASSLSNTEAFF	TGCGCCAGCAGCTTATCAAACACTGAAGCTTTCTTT
TRBV3-1	TRBJ2-7	-	-	CASSPINPRGEQYF	TGTGCCAGCAGCCCAATCAACCCCCGGGGGGAGCAGTACTTC
TRBV9	TRBJ1-2	-	-	CASSSTGSRYGYTF	TGTGCCAGCAGCAGCACAGGGTCGCGCTATGGCTACACCTTC
TRBV20-1	TRBJ2-7	-	-	CSAREWAGKSEQYF	TGCAGTGCTAGAGAATGGGCAGGGAAATCTGAGCAGTACTTC
TRBV12-3/TRBV12-4	TRBJ2-5	once	-	CASSSPKETQYF	TGTGCCAGCAGTTCCCCCAAAGAGACCCAGTACTTC
TRBV20-1	TRBJ1-1	-	-	CSARSGGMNTEAFF	TGCAGTGCTAGATCCGGAGGTATGAACACTGAAGCTTTCTTT
TRBV12-5	TRBJ2-1	-	-	CASGLVLVYNEQFF	TGTGCTAGTGGTTTGGTTTTGGTCTACAATGAGCAGTTCTTC
TRBV3-1	TRBJ2-3	once	-	CASSHGTVGDTQYF	TGTGCCAGCAGCCACGGGACTGTCGGAGATACGCAGTATTTT
TRBV7-2	TRBJ1-5	-	-	CASSLRGGDQPQHF	TGTGCCAGCAGCTTAAGGGGGGGCGATCAGCCCCAGCATTTT
TRBV7-2	TRBJ2-5	-	TRBD2	CASSRGLAGGETQYF	TGTGCCAGCAGCCGCGGACTAGCGGGAGGGGAGACCCAGTACTTC
TRBV24-1	TRBJ1-5	-	-	CATSDSGLVGGSPQHF	TGTGCCACCAGTGATTCGGGACTTGTCGGGGGATCGCCCCAGCATTTT
TRBV30	TRBJ2-3	few	TRBD2	CATSGSTDTQYF	TGTGCCACTAGCGGAAGCACAGATACGCAGTATTTT
TRBV29-1	TRBJ2-5	once	-	CSVAHFGRETQYF	TGCAGCGTTGCACACTTTGGGAGGGAGACCCAGTACTTC
TRBV5-1	TRBJ1-5	-	-	CASSLDVGHGQPQHF	TGCGCCAGCAGCTTGGATGTGGGACATGGTCAGCCCCAGCATTTT
TRBV9	TRBJ1-5	-	-	CASSVGPSNQPQHF	TGTGCCAGCAGCGTGGGACCTAGCAATCAGCCCCAGCATTTT
TRBV7-9	TRBJ1-5	-	-	CASSPGEQPQHF	TGTGCCAGCAGCCCCGGAGAACAGCCCCAGCATTTT
TRBV3-1	TRBJ2-7	-	-	CASSHGHGYEQYF	TGTGCCAGCAGCCACGGACATGGCTACGAGCAGTACTTC
TRBV5-4	TRBJ2-7	-	-	CASSPGQREQYF	TGTGCCAGCAGCCCGGGTCAACGGGAGCAGTACTTC
TRBV5-1	TRBJ2-7	-	-	CASSLKVMGYEQYF	TGCGCCAGCAGCTTGAAGGTTATGGGGTACGAGCAGTACTTC
TRBV14	TRBJ2-5	-	-	CASSRSETQYF	TGTGCCAGCAGCCGATCGGAGACCCAGTACTTC
TRBV6-6	TRBJ1-2	-	-	CASSPDRSYGYTF	TGTGCCAGCAGTCCGGACAGATCCTATGGCTACACCTTC
TRBV2	TRBJ2-5	-	-	CASRGGLVTQYF	TGTGCCAGCAGGGGAGGATTGGTGACCCAGTACTTC
TRBV15	TRBJ2-3	-	-	CATSRRYADATDTQYF	TGTGCCACCAGCAGACGGTACGCGGACGCCACAGATACGCAGTATTTT
TRBV19	TRBJ1-2	-	-	CASRASLLRYTF	TGTGCCAGCCGGGCTAGCCTCCTCCGCTACACCTTC
TRBV29-1	TRBJ2-2	-	TRBD1	CSVSQGAGGELFF	TGCAGCGTTTCGCAGGGGGCTGGCGGGGAGCTGTTTTTT
TRBV9	TRBJ2-1	-	TRBD1	CASSVGGTGLNEQFF	TGTGCCAGCAGCGTAGGCGGGACAGGACTTAATGAGCAGTTCTTC
TRBV20-1	TRBJ2-5	-	TRBD2	CSARDGVAGGTETQYF	TGCAGTGCTAGAGATGGGGTAGCGGGAGGGACAGAGACCCAGTACTTC
TRBV5-1	TRBJ2-1	-	TRBD2	CASSQSSGGNNEQFF	TGCGCCAGCAGCCAATCTAGCGGGGGAAACAATGAGCAGTTCTTC
TRBV4-2	TRBJ1-1	-	-	CASSLRSANTEAFF	TGTGCCAGCAGCCTAAGGTCAGCGAACACTGAAGCTTTCTTT
TRBV29-1	TRBJ1-4	once	-	CSVGWDEKLFF	TGCAGCGTTGGATGGGATGAAAAACTGTTTTTT